These 7 T cell receptor beta chains were sequenced from one sample in a study of type 1 and type 2 diabetes patients. Genomic DNA was the PCR template. Amplification of the beta chain CDR3 used 30 forward and 13 reverse multiplex primers. TCRdb recomputed calls from the multiplex PCR reads with MiXCR, one row per CDR3 protein. The sample includes a few hundred thousand distinct CDR3 sequences, 40% to 50% of them seen just once. The sample taken for sequencing was peripheral blood mononuclear cells (PBMCs). Source of these receptors: a man aged 18 to 30 with type 2 diabetes.

In its sample, this clonotype was seen many times. The chain joins TRBV19 to TRBJ2-3; no definite D call. Germline V gene sequence: CDR1 LNHDA, CDR2 SQIVND (reference sequence). V gave up 3 bases and J gave up 2 bases, with 6 bases separating them. The CDR3 is 13 residues long. The CDR3 sequence is CASSIVPTDTQYF. In DNA form, the CDR3 reads TGTGCCAGTAGTATCGTCCCCACAGATACGCAGTATTTT.

To note about this clonotype: A read error is possible here, since a much larger clone lies one base away. This chain joins TRBV15 and TRBJ1-6; D not resolved. CDR1 is LNHNV and CDR2 is YYDKDF in the germline V gene (reference sequence). Trimming took 0 bases from V and 5 from J, leaving 11 bases between them. The CDR3 spans 16 residues. DNA for the CDR3: TGTGCCACCAGCAGAGATGGGAGAGGACATAATTCACCCCTCCACTTT. Protein: CATSRDGRGHNSPLHF.

A single count supports this clonotype. The CDR3 DNA sequence: TGCAGCGTTGAAGGGGGGGAGGAGTACAATGAGCAGTTCTTC. Amino acids: CSVEGGEEYNEQFF. The chain joins TRBV29-1 to TRBJ2-1; D may be TRBD2 (6 bases). CDR1 is SQVTM and CDR2 is ANQGSEA in the germline V gene. CDR3 size: 14 residues. Trimming stripped 1 base from V and 4 bases from J, with 11 bases between.

The chain is built from TRBV6-5 and TRBJ1-5; possibly TRBD1 for D (6 bases). The CDR3 spans 15 residues. Trimming took 6 bases from V and 0 from J, leaving 12 bases between them. The germline V gene has CDR1 MNHEY and CDR2 SVGAGI. The CDR3 reads CASRGGQYSNQPQHF. The CDR3 coding sequence is TGTGCCAGCAGGGGAGGACAGTATAGCAATCAGCCCCAGCATTTT.

This CDR3 is CASSADRLYGYTF. The CDR3 bases are TGTGCCAGCAGCGCGGACAGACTCTATGGCTACACCTTC. J is TRBJ1-2 and V is TRBV9; maybe TRBD1 (6 bases). The CDR3 consists of 13 residues. Germline V gene data show CDR1 as SGDLS and CDR2 as YYNGEE. The germline V and J ends were trimmed by 3 bases and 4 bases, with 10 bases remaining between them.

This clonotype was observed a few times. J is TRBJ1-5 and V is TRBV2; TRBD1 agrees at 12 bases. The J segment lost 1 base and the V segment lost 0 bases, leaving 7 bases of the junction unmatched. Germline CDR1 SNHLY, CDR2 FYNNEI. The CDR3 is 19 residues long. For the CDR3, the DNA is TGTGCCAGCAGTGAAGCCCCGGGACAGGGGGCTTTCAGCAATCAGCCCCAGCATTTT. Amino acids: CASSEAPGQGAFSNQPQHF.

The chain links TRBV7-2 to TRBJ2-2; 10 nucleotides match TRBD1. CDR3 length equals 18 residues. The V segment lost 1 base and the J segment 0 bases; nucleotides outside the gene matches: 5. Germline assignment: CDR1 SGHTA and CDR2 FQGNSA. CDR3 sequence: CASSLVSGTGANTGELFF. The CDR3, as DNA: TGTGCCAGCAGCTTAGTCTCCGGGACAGGGGCGAACACCGGGGAGCTGTTTTTT.